The TCR beta chain under discussion was sequenced for a study of radiotherapy plus CTLA-4 blockade in lung cancer. Study-wide points: TCR clones of tumor origin grew in blood after radiotherapy plus ipilimumab.

CDR1 and CDR2 (germline): SGHAT, FQNNGV. The CDR3 runs 15 residues. V dropped 5 bases and J dropped 0 bases, with 13 bases sitting between them. Comments on this clone: Antigen specificity is unknown.

Here immunoSEQ multiplex PCR was the method, and the copy in TCRdb shows in-frame clones only, minus some. Of 81,000 or so clones detected, about four fifths appear once; the ten largest clones hold roughly 0.87%. Participants had chemo-refractory metastatic non-small-cell lung cancer and were treated with focal radiation plus ipilimumab CTLA-4 blockade. The receptor was isolated from a human donor with non-small cell lung cancer who had stable disease on radiotherapy plus ipilimumab. The chain carries TRBV11-2 and TRBJ1-1; a weak D match, TRBD1 (6 bases). The sequencing here drew on peripheral blood, taken from a patient treated with radiotherapy plus ipilimumab. CDR3 coding DNA: TGTGCCAGCAGCAACCAGGGGACCATGAACACTGAAGCTTTCTTT. Translated, it gives CASSNQGTMNTEAFF. Supplemented by reference TRBV11-2 and TRBJ1-1, the full variable domain reads EAGVAQSPRYKIIEKRQSVAFWCNPISGHATLYWYQQILGQGPKLLIQFQNNGVVDDSQLPKDRFSAERLKGVDSTLKIQPAKLEDSAVYLCASSNQGTMNTEAFFGQGTRLTVV.